These 13 T cell receptor beta chains originate from one sample sequenced in a study of blood T cell repertoires in COVID-19. Using immunoSEQ multiplex PCR, the repertoire was profiled, and TCRdb retains in-frame clones only, with some absent. The table includes 200,000 to 250,000 clones, approximately 78% detected once. Sequenced material: peripheral blood. The receptors stem from an elderly woman with COVID-19, enrolled during active disease.

The rearrangement uses TRBV3-1 (or the pseudogene TRBV3-2) and TRBJ1-1; possible D gene TRBD1, 5 bases. Trimming cost V 3 bases and J 4 bases, with 12 bases left between them. In germline, CDR1 is LGHDT, CDR2 YNNKEL (reference sequence). This CDR3 contains 14 residues. The CDR3 DNA sequence: TGTGCCAGCAGCCAGCCGGGACTTGGCACTGAAGCTTTCTTT. This encodes CASSQPGLGTEAFF.

This chain connects TRBV15 to TRBJ1-2; TRBD1 agrees at 9 bases. This CDR3 is built from 18 residues. Germline V gene lookup returns CDR1 LNHNV and CDR2 YYDKDF (reference sequence). With V trimmed by 5 bases and J by 4 bases, 17 bases remained unmatched. CDR3 in amino acids: CATSDYRDRAKAFYGYTF. Here the CDR3 DNA reads TGTGCCACCAGCGATTACCGGGACAGGGCTAAGGCCTTCTATGGCTACACCTTC.

V usage is TRBV7-9 and J usage is TRBJ1-4, with 7 bases matching TRBD1. With 5 bases clipped from V and 2 bases from J, the junction kept 5 bases outside the gene matches. This CDR3 is 15 amino acids long. The germline gives CDR1 SEHNR, CDR2 FQNEAQ (reference sequence). CDR3 DNA sequence: TGTGCCAGCAGCCTCACAGGGGTGACTAATGAAAAACTGTTTTTT. Protein product: CASSLTGVTNEKLFF.

The chain joins TRBV18 to TRBJ1-1, with a weak D call TRBD1 (5 bases). The CDR3 sequence is 16 residues long. V was cut by 0 bases and J by 0 bases, with 11 bases left in between. Germline assignment: CDR1 KGHSH and CDR2 LQKENI. The CDR3 reads CASSPPGALMNTEAFF. The CDR3 nucleotides read TGTGCCAGCTCACCACCAGGGGCGTTAATGAACACTGAAGCTTTCTTT.

The chain employs TRBV10-2 and TRBJ1-1; TRBD1 agrees at 9 bases. Looked up from germline, CDR1 is WSHSY and CDR2 is SAAADI. The CDR3 covers 15 residues. Trimming at V came to 3 bases and at J to 7 bases, leaving 9 bases not matched to a gene. The CDR3 DNA reads as TGCGCCAGCAGTGAAGGGAGGACAGGGGTCAATGAAGCTTTCTTT. Its translation is CASSEGRTGVNEAFF.

This sequence joins TRBV7-8 and TRBJ2-3, with TRBD2 matching over 9 bases. The CDR3 contains 16 residues. Germline V gives CDR1 SGHVS, CDR2 FQNEAQ. The ends lost 4 bases at V and 4 bases at J; junction bases unmatched: 9. In DNA form, the CDR3 reads TGTGCCAGCAGCTCGTTCCTTAGCGGGAGCCCAGATACGCAGTATTTT. The encoded protein is CASSSFLSGSPDTQYF.

The rearrangement joins TRBV15 to TRBJ2-5; TRBD2 might be the D (6 bases). The CDR3 totals 14 residues. V was pared by 0 bases and J by 9 bases, with 14 bases between. Per the germline V gene, CDR1 is LNHNV and CDR2 is YYDKDF (reference sequence). CDR3 nucleotides: TGTGCCACCAGCAGAGATCAACTAGGCGGGGCCCAGTACTTC. Translating gives CATSRDQLGGAQYF.

The chain has TRBV7-9 and TRBJ2-1; 8 bases map to TRBD2. Looked up from germline, CDR1 is SEHNR and CDR2 is FQNEAQ (reference sequence). The CDR3 is 16 residues long. The junction had 12 bases not matched to a gene; V was cut back by 4 bases and J by 7 bases. Here the CDR3 reads CASSSAGTRKVNEQFF. As DNA, the CDR3 is TGTGCCAGCAGCTCAGCCGGGACTAGAAAGGTGAATGAGCAGTTCTTC.

CDR3 protein: CASLPPAGGTEAFF. In DNA, the CDR3 is TGTGCCAGCCTACCCCCAGCGGGGGGCACTGAAGCTTTCTTT. The rearrangement uses TRBV18 and TRBJ1-1; TRBD1 is a possible D gene (5 bases). The CDR3 consists of 14 residues. Germline V CDR1 and CDR2: KGHSH, LQKENI. V was cut by 8 bases and J by 4 bases, with 17 bases left in between.

The rearrangement joins TRBV30 to TRBJ2-5, with TRBD2 identical over 10 bases. The CDR3 contains 13 residues. Germline loops: CDR1 GTSNPN, CDR2 SVGIG (reference sequence). J gave up 2 bases and V 5 bases, and 2 bases lay outside the gene matches. In nucleotides, the CDR3 is TGTGCCTGGTCTAGCGGGAGTCAAGAGACCCAGTACTTC. This gives the protein CAWSSGSQETQYF.

The chain combines TRBV10-1 with TRBJ1-6; weak D call: TRBD1 (5 bases). Trimming took 3 bases from V and 7 from J, leaving 13 bases between them. This CDR3 contains 15 residues. Germline lookup yields CDR1 WNHNN and CDR2 SYGVQD (reference sequence). CDR3 sequence reads: CASSEDPAGNSPLHF. The CDR3 nucleotides are TGCGCCAGCAGTGAAGATCCGGCAGGGAATTCACCCCTCCACTTT.

The V and J genes are TRBV28 and TRBJ2-1; TRBD2 matches at 7 bases. V dropped 5 bases and J dropped 8; count of bases not matched to a gene: 15. Germline CDR1 MDHEN, CDR2 SYDVKM. The CDR3 length is 16 residues. The CDR3 DNA is TGTGCCAGCAGTACTATTACTAGCGCTAAGGGCGATGAGCAGTTCTTC. It encodes CASSTITSAKGDEQFF. Looking up the rest from reference TRBV28 and TRBJ2-1 gives the full variable domain: DVKVTQSSRYLVKRTGEKVFLECVQDMDHENMFWYRQDPGLGLRLIYFSYDVKMKEKGDIPEGYSVSREKKERFSLILESASTNQTSMYLCASSTITSAKGDEQFFGPGTRLTVL.

The chain uses TRBV5-5 and TRBJ1-4; possible D gene TRBD1, 6 bases. The V end lost 5 bases, the J end lost 2 bases, and 28 bases lay between the germline ends. The CDR3 covers 20 residues. Germline V gene data show CDR1 as SGHKS and CDR2 as YYEKEE (reference sequence). The CDR3 reads CASSLVKQGGSFATNEKLFF. The CDR3 bases are TGTGCCAGCAGTTTAGTTAAACAGGGAGGGTCTTTTGCGACTAATGAAAAACTGTTTTTT.